The 27 T cell receptor beta chains reported below all come from one sample, sequenced in a study of tissue T cells after allogeneic stem cell transplantation. Generated by immunoSEQ multiplex PCR, the TCRdb table keeps only in-frame clones and is missing some. The top ten hold 0.85% to 0.95% of the sample, which has approximately 17,000 clones, around 70% seen once. Input material: spleen. The origin of the receptors is a female BALB/c mouse in good health. Strain haplotype at MHC: H2-d.

A remark on this clone: The gene names given are mouse names. The sequenced fragment ends 1 residue before the CDR3 boundary, so the rest is inferred from the germline J gene. V is TRBV19 and J is TRBJ2-7; the D gene is possibly TRBD1 (6 bases). The V end lost 3 bases, the J end lost 3 bases, and 7 bases lay between the germline ends. The CDR3 runs 12 residues. Germline V lookup: CDR1 FNHDT, CDR2 SITEND (reference sequence). The CDR3 bases that were read are TGTGCCAGCAGTAAAGGGGGCTATGAACAGTAC. Translating it yields CASSKGGYEQY. The whole CDR3 is CASSKGGYEQYF.

A note on this clone: The gene names given are mouse names. The CDR3 end is not reached by the read, which stops 1 residue before it; the germline J gene fills it in. The chain recombines TRBV5 with TRBJ2-7; no clear D. The CDR3 length is 11 residues. V shed 5 bases and J shed 0 bases, with 2 bases lying between them. The germline V gene encodes CDR1 LGHNA and CDR2 YNLKQL (reference sequence). The CDR3 DNA, read in part, is TGTGCCAGCAGCATCTCCTATGAACAGTAC. This translates into CASSISYEQY. The entire CDR3 sequence reads CASSISYEQYF.

As concerns this clone: Germline and genes: mouse. CDR3 DNA, as far as it was read: TGTGCCAGCAGCCAAGAAAGCAGCTCCTATGAACAGTAC. Its translation is CASSQESSSYEQY. The whole CDR3 sequence is CASSQESSSYEQYF. The chain couples TRBV5 to TRBJ2-7; D uncertain. The read falls 1 residue short of the CDR3 end, and the missing part is taken from the germline J gene. From germline, CDR1 is LGHNA and CDR2 YNLKQL (reference sequence). The CDR3 loop spans 14 amino acids. Trimming left V 0 bases short and J 0 bases short, with 6 bases between.

This clone was counted once. The gene names here belong to mouse. The CDR3 end lies 1 residue beyond the end of the read and is filled in from the germline J gene. V is TRBV31 and J is TRBJ2-5, with TRBD2 matching 7 bases. There are 13 residues in the CDR3. CDR1 and CDR2 (germline): GKSSPN, SITVG. After removal of 2 bases from V and 4 bases from J, the junction contained 3 bases not matched to a gene. CDR3 bases read: TGTGCCTGGAGTTTGGGGGGAAAAGACACCCAGTAC. Translation gives CAWSLGGKDTQY. The whole CDR3 reads CAWSLGGKDTQYF.

In this sample, this clone turned up a few times. Gene names are mouse gene names. The read finishes 1 residue shy of the CDR3 end, and the germline J gene is used to complete it. The chain carries TRBV3 and TRBJ2-7, with D unclear. This CDR3 spans 11 amino acids. The germline V gene has CDR1 SNHLY and CDR2 FYNGKV (reference sequence). Trimming took 0 bases from V and 3 from J, leaving 0 bases between them. The CDR3 DNA, read in part, is TGTGCCAGCAGCTTAGCCTATGAACAGTAC. It translates to CASSLAYEQY. The entire CDR3 is CASSLAYEQYF.

As concerns this clone: The gene names given are mouse names. The sequence runs out 1 residue before the end of the CDR3; the remainder is reconstructed from the germline J gene. The rearrangement links TRBV13-1 to TRBJ2-5, with 10 bases lining up with TRBD1. V shed 5 bases and J 6 bases; nucleotides not matched to a gene: 6. Germline assignment: CDR1 NSHNY and CDR2 SYGAGN. The CDR3 runs to 14 residues. The sequenced part of the CDR3 DNA is TGTGCCAGCAGCCAGGGACAGGGGAGGGACACCCAGTAC. The encoded protein is CASSQGQGRDTQY. The full CDR3 reads CASSQGQGRDTQYF.

Regarding this clone: The gene names here belong to mouse. The missing CDR3 end, 1 residue past where the read stops, is filled in from the germline J gene. The V gene is TRBV3, the J gene TRBJ2-3; 8 bases align to TRBD2. The CDR3 contains 15 residues. Germline V lookup: CDR1 SNHLY, CDR2 FYNGKV (reference sequence). V lost 5 bases to trimming and J lost 0 bases; unmatched junction nucleotides: 4. The covered CDR3 bases are TGTGCCAGCAGCGTAGACTGGGGTAGTGCAGAAACGCTGTAT. Translating gives CASSVDWGSAETLY. The entire CDR3 protein is CASSVDWGSAETLYF.

Details on this clone: The genes and germline here are from mouse. The DNA ends 1 residue before the CDR3 does, and the rest of the CDR3 is filled in from the germline J gene. V gene TRBV13-3 combines with J gene TRBJ2-3; D might be TRBD1 (6 bases). This CDR3 region has 15 residues. V was trimmed by 1 base and J by 0 bases, leaving 9 bases between them. Germline CDR1 NNHDY, CDR2 SYVADS. CDR3 DNA, as far as it was read: TGTGCCAGCAGTGATCAGGGGCGGAGTGCAGAAACGCTGTAT. This gives the protein CASSDQGRSAETLY. The whole CDR3 protein is CASSDQGRSAETLYF.

To note about this clone: Gene labels here are mouse ones. The read ends 1 residue before the CDR3 terminus; that terminus is restored from the germline J gene. The V gene is TRBV4, the J gene TRBJ2-1; possibly TRBD2 for D (6 bases). CDR1 and CDR2 (germline): LGHDT, YNNKQL (reference sequence). The CDR3 is 14 amino acids. V shed 5 bases and J shed 1 base, with 9 bases lying between them. CDR3 in amino acids: CASSLGLNYAEQFF. Incomplete CDR3 DNA: TGTGCCAGCAGCCTGGGGCTAAACTATGCTGAGCAGTTC.

This clone has only a few counts. Germline and genes: mouse. The read finishes 1 residue shy of the CDR3 end, and the germline J gene is used to complete it. The V call is TRBV19, the J call TRBJ2-7; the D is unclear. In germline, CDR1 is FNHDT, CDR2 SITEND (reference sequence). V lost 0 bases and J 7 bases, leaving 8 bases between the germline ends. This CDR3 has 12 amino acids. CDR3 residues: CASSIVGFEQYF. Incomplete CDR3 DNA: TGTGCCAGCAGTATAGTGGGTTTCGAACAGTAC.

This clone was observed a few times. Gene names and germline match the mouse. The CDR3 end is not reached by the read, which stops 1 residue before it; the germline J gene fills it in. The V gene is TRBV1, the J gene TRBJ2-2, with D perhaps TRBD2 (7 bases). Germline CDR1 reads NSQYPW; CDR2 reads LRSPGD (reference sequence). V lost 1 base and J 3 bases, leaving 9 bases between the germline ends. The CDR3 is 15 amino acids. The CDR3 is CTCSAGGAYTGQLYF. CDR3 bases read: TGCACCTGCAGTGCAGGGGGGGCCTACACCGGGCAGCTCTAC.

Comments on this clone: Mouse gene names and germline throughout. The read gets to within 1 residue of the CDR3 end, and the germline J gene fills in the rest. The chain uses TRBV13-2 and TRBJ2-1; TRBD2 aligns across 14 bases. J was trimmed by 6 bases and V by 0 bases; bases with no gene match: 5. The CDR3 has 17 residues. The germline V gene encodes CDR1 NNHNN and CDR2 SYGAGS (reference sequence). CDR3 DNA, as far as it was read: TGTGCCAGCGGTGATGAGGGACTGGGGGGGCCCCGTGCTGAGCAGTTC. Protein product: CASGDEGLGGPRAEQF. In full, the CDR3 reads CASGDEGLGGPRAEQFF.

Of note for this clone: The genes are named according to mouse. The read terminates 1 residue before the CDR3 end, so the remaining end is supplied by the germline J gene. The chain employs TRBV13-3 and TRBJ2-3; 7 bases fit TRBD2. Germline V gives CDR1 NNHDY, CDR2 SYVADS. J lost 0 bases, V lost 5 bases, and 3 bases had no gene match. CDR3 size: 14 residues. The DNA read from the CDR3 is TGTGCCAGCAGAAGACTGGGTAGTGCAGAAACGCTGTAT. Translated, it gives CASRRLGSAETLY. The entire CDR3 is CASRRLGSAETLYF.

Concerning this clone itself: Gene names and germline match the mouse. The read is 1 residue too short to cover the CDR3 end, so that end is filled in from the germline J gene. The chain uses TRBV1 and TRBJ2-7; 9 positions match TRBD1. This CDR3 comprises 14 residues. Trimming took 2 bases from V and 6 from J; bases not matched to a gene: 5. The germline V gene has CDR1 NSQYPW and CDR2 LRSPGD (reference sequence). The sequenced CDR3 bases are TGCACCTGCAGTGCACAACAGGGGGCGGGTGAACAGTAC. Encoded protein: CTCSAQQGAGEQY. The complete CDR3 sequence is CTCSAQQGAGEQYF.

A remark on this clone: Gene names refer to mouse genes. The CDR3: CASSDAAERLFF. The sequenced CDR3 bases are TGTGCCAGCAGTGATGCGGCCGAAAGATTATTT. The chain uses TRBV13-1 and TRBJ1-4, with D uncertain. The read finishes 1 residue shy of the CDR3 end, and the germline J gene is used to complete it. CDR3 size: 12 residues. V was shortened by 0 bases and J by 7 bases, with 4 bases between the two germline ends. The germline V gene encodes CDR1 NSHNY and CDR2 SYGAGN.

With regard to this clone: Sequence at one end of the junction differs from germline and may be a read error. Gene names denote mouse genes. Coverage ceases 1 residue before the CDR3 finishes, and the germline J gene fills in the end. The identical CDR3 is also encoded by other nucleotide sequences in the sample. The chain couples TRBV1 to TRBJ2-7, with TRBD1 matching over 11 bases. Germline loops: CDR1 NSQYPW, CDR2 LRSPGD (reference sequence). There are 15 residues in the CDR3. The CDR3 bases that were read are TGCACTTGCAGTGCCACGGGACAGGGGGGGTATGAACAGTAC. The encoded protein is CTCSATGQGGYEQY. The full CDR3 reads CTCSATGQGGYEQYF.

About this clone: Here the gene names and germline are mouse. The read stops 1 residue short of the end of the CDR3; the missing end is completed from the germline J gene. The chain links TRBV14 to TRBJ2-7; D is possibly TRBD1 or TRBD2 (5 bases each). Looked up from germline, CDR1 is SGHDT and CDR2 is FRDEAV. The ends were cut back, 1 base at V and 0 bases at J, with 8 bases in the middle. The CDR3 sequence is 14 residues long. CDR3 DNA (partial): TGTGCCAGCAGTTTCCGGGGGAGCTCCTATGAACAGTAC. Its protein product is CASSFRGSSYEQY. In full, the CDR3 reads CASSFRGSSYEQYF.

In the case of this clone: An end of the junction differs from the germline gene, which may be a read error. All gene names here are mouse names. The read halts 1 residue ahead of the CDR3 end, with the missing end drawn from the germline J gene. The V call is TRBV12-2, the J call TRBJ2-3; 7 bases agree with TRBD2. Germline-derived CDR1 and CDR2 are SGHLS and HYDKME. The CDR3 has 14 residues. The CDR3 spells CASSLVGGAEALYF. The part of the CDR3 DNA that was read is TGTGCCAGCTCTCTCGTGGGGGGTGCAGAAGCGCTGTAT.

This clone was recorded a few times. Each gene name is a mouse one. Coverage ceases 1 residue before the CDR3 finishes, and the germline J gene fills in the end. The chain joins TRBV2 to TRBJ1-5; tentative D call: TRBD1 (5 bases). V lost 4 bases and J 1 base, leaving 8 bases between the germline ends. CDR1 is LGHNA, CDR2 YSYQKL, per germline. CDR3 length: 14 residues. The CDR3 protein is CASSPRDNNQAPLF. CDR3 DNA (partial): TGTGCCAGCAGCCCCCGGGACAACAACCAGGCTCCGCTT.

Comment on this clone: Mouse names are used for the genes. The observed sequence ends 1 residue before the CDR3 terminus, with the missing tail filled in from the germline J gene. This sequence joins TRBV13-3 and TRBJ1-1; no firm D call. The CDR3 totals 12 residues. Germline CDR1 reads NNHDY; CDR2 reads SYVADS. The V and J ends lost 1 base and 2 bases respectively, with 3 bases between them. The part of the CDR3 DNA that was read is TGTGCCAGCAGTGATAGCAACACAGAAGTCTTC. It encodes CASSDSNTEVF. The CDR3, in full, reads CASSDSNTEVFF.

This clone was detected only once. The gene names here belong to mouse. Read coverage stops 1 residue before the CDR3 terminus; the germline J gene supplies the remainder. J is TRBJ2-5 and V is TRBV31, with TRBD2 identical over 10 bases. The CDR3 totals 16 residues. V dropped 2 bases and J dropped 0; count of bases not matched to a gene: 5. The germline V gene encodes CDR1 GKSSPN and CDR2 SITVG. Incomplete CDR3 DNA: TGTGCCTGGAGTACACTGGGGGGGATTAACCAAGACACCCAGTAC. It is translated as CAWSTLGGINQDTQY. The full-length CDR3 reads as CAWSTLGGINQDTQYF.

Comment on this clone: Gene and germline names: mouse. The read ends 1 residue shy of where the CDR3 ends; the end is completed using the germline J gene. The chain carries TRBV13-3 and TRBJ1-2; D call uncertain. Germline V gene sequence: CDR1 NNHDY, CDR2 SYVADS. This CDR3 has 12 residues. V gave up 5 bases and J gave up 2 bases, with 7 bases separating them. The CDR3 DNA, read in part, is TGTGCCAGCAGGAGAGGGAACTCCGACTACACC. It encodes CASRRGNSDYT. The entire CDR3 is CASRRGNSDYTF.

To note about this clone: These gene names are mouse names. The CDR3 end lies 1 residue beyond the end of the read and is filled in from the germline J gene. The gene calls are TRBV13-2 and TRBJ2-7; 11 bases map to TRBD2. Per germline, CDR1 NNHNN and CDR2 SYGAGS (reference sequence). This CDR3 region has 15 residues. The V gene end was trimmed by 1 base and the J gene end by 4 bases; junction bases not matched to a gene: 4. CDR3 amino acids: CASGDQDWGAYEQYF. CDR3 DNA, as far as it was read: TGTGCCAGCGGTGATCAGGACTGGGGGGCGTATGAACAGTAC.

A note on this clone: Germline and genes: mouse. From the germline J gene comes the end of the CDR3, since the read stops 1 residue before it. The V call is TRBV20, the J call TRBJ1-2, with D possibly matching TRBD1 (6 bases). In germline, CDR1 is GFQATS, CDR2 STVNSAI. The CDR3 has 13 residues. V shed 7 bases and J shed 0 bases, with 12 bases lying between them. The CDR3 loop reads CGVGTFANSDYTF. Incomplete CDR3 DNA: TGTGGTGTCGGGACATTTGCAAACTCCGACTACACC.

As for this clone: Gene names and germline match the mouse. The CDR3 loop reads CASSQSGTLNQDTQYF. The part of the CDR3 DNA that was read is TGTGCCAGCAGCCAGTCCGGGACACTTAACCAAGACACCCAGTAC. V is TRBV2 and J is TRBJ2-5; a possible D gene is TRBD1 (6 bases). The read ends 1 residue before the CDR3 terminus; that terminus is restored from the germline J gene. This CDR3 has 16 amino acids. Trimming cost V 3 bases and J 0 bases, with 13 bases left between them. Germline assignment: CDR1 LGHNA and CDR2 YSYQKL.

The sample holds a few counts of this clone. Gene names denote mouse genes. The CDR3 extends 1 residue past the end of the read, so its final part is completed from the germline J gene. The rearrangement uses TRBV2 and TRBJ1-3; the match to TRBD1 covers 12 bases. From germline, CDR1 is LGHNA and CDR2 YSYQKL. CDR3 length equals 16 residues. V shed 4 bases and J 2 bases; nucleotides not matched to a gene: 3. The CDR3 DNA, read in part, is TGTGCCAGCAGCCGAGGGACAGGGGGCACTGGAAATACGCTCTAT. This sequence encodes CASSRGTGGTGNTLY. The CDR3 in its entirety is CASSRGTGGTGNTLYF. Filled out from reference TRBV2 and TRBJ1-3, the complete variable domain reads DPKIIQKPKYLVAVTGSEKILICEQYLGHNAMYWYRQSAKKPLEFMFSYSYQKLMDNQTASSRFQPQSSKKNHLDLQITALKPDDSATYFCASSRGTGGTGNTLYFGEGSRLIVV.

Regarding this clone: Germline and genes: mouse. The read comes to an end 1 residue before the CDR3 does, leaving the germline J gene to fill in the end. The chain links TRBV16 to TRBJ1-4; D is ambiguous. CDR3 length: 15 amino acids. V was shortened by 0 bases and J by 1 base, with 6 bases between the two germline ends. Germline values: CDR1 SGHSA, CDR2 FRNQAP. The DNA read from the CDR3 is TGTGCAAGCAGCTTAGACCGCAGTTCCAACGAAAGATTATTT. This sequence encodes CASSLDRSSNERLF. The complete CDR3 reads CASSLDRSSNERLFF.